These 11 T cell receptor beta chains were sequenced from one sample in a study of T cell repertoires in cytomegalovirus infection. TCRdb used MiXCR to reprocess the reads, holding one entry per CDR3 protein. The repertoire includes about 460,000 distinct CDR3 sequences, around 11% of them detected once, and roughly 10% sits in the top ten. The sequenced sample was PBMCs. These receptors all stem from a human donor in good health (CMV status not recorded). Some clones in this sample may be carry-over from other donors' samples.

This clonotype has more than one count but fewer than ten. This may come from a read error, since a much larger clone is one base off. The chain couples TRBV2 to TRBJ2-1, with TRBD2 matching 11 bases. This CDR3 is 18 amino acids long. Germline CDR1 is SNHLY and CDR2 is FYNNEI. The DNA of the CDR3 is TGTGCCAACAGTGAGGCCTTAGCGGGAGGGAGCTCCTACAATGAGCAGTTCTTC. Translation gives CANSEALAGGSSYNEQFF.

This chain uses TRBV2 with TRBJ2-7; TRBD1 agrees at 7 bases. Germline V gene sequence: CDR1 SNHLY, CDR2 FYNNEI. V shed 2 bases and J 5 bases; nucleotides not matched to a gene: 6. The CDR3 is 14 residues long. CDR3 nucleotides: TGTGCCAGCAGTGAAAGACAGGGAGTAAACGAGCAGTACTTC. Its translation is CASSERQGVNEQYF.

The chain uses TRBV3-1 and TRBJ1-1; perhaps TRBD1 as D (5 bases). V gave up 0 bases and J gave up 7 bases, with 18 bases separating them. Germline V gives CDR1 LGHDT, CDR2 YNNKEL (reference sequence). There are 16 residues in the CDR3. CDR3 loop: CASSQETGASRGEAFF. In DNA form, the CDR3 reads TGTGCCAGCAGCCAAGAGACCGGGGCGAGTCGAGGTGAAGCTTTCTTT.

This clonotype was found many times. The V call is TRBV12-3 or TRBV12-4, the J call TRBJ2-6; TRBD1 matches at 9 bases. The CDR3 is 17 residues long. J was trimmed by 0 bases and V by 6 bases; bases with no gene match: 6. CDR3 residues: CASSQDRGLSGANVLTF. The CDR3 DNA reads TGTGCCAGCAGCCAGGACAGGGGCCTCTCTGGGGCCAACGTCCTGACTTTC.

This clonotype was picked up many times. The rearrangement uses TRBV7-2 and TRBJ1-2, with D unresolved. Germline V lookup: CDR1 SGHTA, CDR2 FQGNSA. The CDR3 sequence is 14 residues long. With 1 base removed from V and 1 base from J, the gap between germline ends came to 7 bases. The CDR3 coding sequence is TGTGCCAGCAGCTTAGGGAGCCTTAACTATGGCTACACCTTC. Its translation is CASSLGSLNYGYTF.

This chain links TRBV24-1 with TRBJ2-7; D may be TRBD2 (6 bases). With 4 bases removed from V and 7 bases from J, the gap between germline ends came to 16 bases. Germline CDR1 is KGHDR and CDR2 is SFDVKD. This CDR3 comprises 14 residues. Here the CDR3 DNA reads TGTGCCACCAGTGACCCGGCGGGGTCTGAAGAGCAGTACTTC. The encoded protein is CATSDPAGSEEQYF.

This clonotype came up many times. This rearrangement joins TRBV11-3 to TRBJ2-3; D not resolved. Germline V gene lookup returns CDR1 SGHNT and CDR2 YENEEA. Trimming removed 1 base from V and 3 bases from J, with 17 bases in between. This CDR3 contains 17 residues. CDR3 sequence (DNA): TGTGCCAGCAGCTTAGGTGCAGGACCTCCCGATACAGATACGCAGTATTTT. Residues: CASSLGAGPPDTDTQYF.

This clonotype was found many times. The chain combines TRBV7-3 with TRBJ2-1; TRBD2 is a possible D gene (5 bases). Trimming removed 5 bases from V and 0 bases from J, with 17 bases in between. CDR1 and CDR2 (germline): SGHTA, FQGTGA. The CDR3 length is 17 residues. CDR3 in amino acids: CASSPNGAGHSYNEQFF. DNA of the CDR3: TGTGCCAGCAGCCCCAACGGCGCGGGCCACTCCTACAATGAGCAGTTCTTC.

This clonotype has a count of ten or more. The chain employs TRBV5-4 and TRBJ1-1, with D perhaps TRBD1 (5 bases). This CDR3 has 14 amino acids. Germline CDR1 and CDR2: SGHNT and YYREEE (reference sequence). V was pared by 0 bases and J by 4 bases, with 10 bases between. CDR3 nucleotide sequence: TGTGCCAGCAGCTTGGGTGGGGGGGGCACTGAAGCTTTCTTT. Translated, it gives CASSLGGGGTEAFF.

This clonotype showed up just a few times. The rearrangement links TRBV10-3 to TRBJ1-2; 9 nucleotides line up with TRBD1. Germline trimming cut 10 bases from V and 6 bases from J; bases unmatched to any gene: 12. The CDR3 is 14 amino acids. Germline V CDR1 and CDR2: ENHRY, SYGVKD. This CDR3 reads CATGGTGGFNGYTF. In nucleotides, the CDR3 is TGTGCCACCGGAGGAACAGGGGGCTTTAATGGCTACACCTTC.

The rearrangement uses TRBV9 and TRBJ1-6; D possibly corresponds to TRBD1 (6 bases). Trimming removed 4 bases from V and 4 bases from J, with 15 bases in between. CDR1 is SGDLS and CDR2 is YYNGEE in the germline V gene. The CDR3 length is 16 residues. In DNA form, the CDR3 reads TGTGCCAGCAGCCTCGAGGGGGGAGATTATAATTCACCCCTCCACTTT. Translated: CASSLEGGDYNSPLHF.